One sample yielded the 20 T cell receptor beta chains listed below, sequenced in a study of cytomegalovirus exposure and HLA in healthy donors. 60 Vbeta and 13 Jbeta primers were used in PCR. Clones were sequenced by immunoSEQ multiplex PCR, and TCRdb holds only the in-frame ones, with some missing. The sample shows about 160,000 clones, around 77% of them seen only once. The specimen was PBMCs. The receptor set was obtained from a woman aged 30 to 39 in good health and CMV-seronegative.

The chain has TRBV30 and TRBJ2-2; 8 nucleotides line up with TRBD1. The J segment lost 2 bases and the V segment lost 2 bases, leaving 7 bases of the junction unmatched. This CDR3 comprises 16 residues. CDR1 GTSNPN and CDR2 SVGIG come from the germline V gene (reference sequence). The chain's CDR3 is CAWSPTGGTNTGELFF. The CDR3 bases are TGTGCCTGGAGTCCTACAGGGGGTACCAACACCGGGGAGCTGTTTTTT.

This clone has only one observation. The V and J genes are TRBV6-5 and TRBJ2-2, with TRBD1 identical over 9 bases. Germline V gene lookup returns CDR1 MNHEY and CDR2 SVGAGI. The CDR3 contains 15 residues. The junction had 3 bases not matched to a gene; V was cut back by 7 bases and J by 0 bases. CDR3 residues: CASKDRGSNTGELFF. The CDR3 nucleotides read TGTGCCAGCAAGGACAGGGGCTCGAACACCGGGGAGCTGTTTTTT.

The chain recombines TRBV19 with TRBJ2-1; possible D gene TRBD2, 6 bases. V gave up 5 bases and J gave up 4 bases, with 15 bases separating them. The CDR3 totals 15 residues. Germline CDR1 and CDR2: LNHDA and SQIVND (reference sequence). In nucleotides, the CDR3 is TGTGCCAGTAGTGCCTCCGGGACTGTATACAATGAGCAGTTCTTC. This translates into CASSASGTVYNEQFF.

This clone was seen a handful of times. The chain joins TRBV11-2 to TRBJ2-7; TRBD1 agrees at 9 bases. From germline, CDR1 is SGHAT and CDR2 FQNNGV. Germline trimming cut 4 bases from V and 4 bases from J; bases unmatched to any gene: 5. The CDR3 has 14 amino acids. The CDR3 sequence is CASSSTGGWYEQYF. CDR3 coding DNA: TGTGCCAGCAGCTCCACAGGGGGCTGGTACGAGCAGTACTTC.

The sample holds a few counts of this clone. The V and J genes are TRBV11-3 and TRBJ2-5; TRBD1 is a possible D gene (6 bases). V lost 5 bases and J lost 5, with 18 bases in between. Looked up from germline, CDR1 is SGHNT and CDR2 is YENEEA. The CDR3 is 15 amino acids. The CDR3 here is CASSPQGHHGETQYF. CDR3 bases: TGTGCCAGCAGCCCTCAGGGACATCATGGGGAGACCCAGTACTTC.

This chain joins TRBV4-1 and TRBJ1-5; no reliable D call. V was trimmed by 0 bases and J by 5 bases, leaving 11 bases between them. Germline loops: CDR1 MGHRA, CDR2 YSYEKL. The CDR3 extends over 15 amino acids. The CDR3 DNA follows: TGCGCCAGCAGCCAAGAGGACTGGGCGGATCAGCCCCAGCATTTT. Encoded protein: CASSQEDWADQPQHF.

The rearrangement joins TRBV2 to TRBJ2-5; maybe TRBD2 (5 bases). Germline loops: CDR1 SNHLY, CDR2 FYNNEI. There are 12 residues in the CDR3. V lost 7 bases to trimming and J lost 4 bases, with 10 bases between them. In nucleotides, the CDR3 is TGTGCCAGCATAGCACGGGGAGAGACCCAGTACTTC. This encodes CASIARGETQYF.

This clone was counted once. An end of the junction differs from the germline gene, which may be a read error. Other DNA sequences of this sample code for an identical CDR3. The chain is built from TRBV7-8 and TRBJ1-1, with TRBD1 matching 8 bases. This CDR3 has 13 amino acids. Germline V gene lookup returns CDR1 SGHVS and CDR2 FQNEAQ. The CDR3 loop is CASSLDRGTEAFF. CDR3 nucleotides: TGTGCCAGCAGTTTAGACAGGGGCACTGAAGCTTTCTTT.

The rearrangement joins TRBV2 to TRBJ1-1; 7 bases map to TRBD1. There are 13 residues in the CDR3. Germline V gives CDR1 SNHLY, CDR2 FYNNEI. V lost 3 bases and J lost 9; bases outside the gene matches: 7. CDR3 residues: CASSEDRRRKAFF. The CDR3 nucleotides read TGTGCCAGCAGTGAGGACAGGAGGAGAAAAGCTTTCTTT.

In regard to this clone: One end of the junction is discordant with germline, which a read error may explain. Other DNA sequences in this sample translate to the same CDR3. The chain has TRBV6-4 and TRBJ2-6, with D uncertain. Germline V gene sequence: CDR1 MRHNA, CDR2 SNTAGT. The CDR3 covers 17 residues. The CDR3 sequence: CASSNSNNTSGANVLTF. As DNA, the CDR3 is TGTGCCAGCAGTAACTCGAACAACACGTCTGGGGCCAACGTCCTGACTTTC.

The chain recombines TRBV7-2 with TRBJ1-2, with a possible D match to TRBD1 (6 bases). The CDR3 consists of 14 residues. The germline V gene encodes CDR1 SGHTA and CDR2 FQGNSA. The V gene lost 4 bases and the J gene lost 6 bases, with 15 bases spanning the gap. CDR3 bases: TGTGCCAGCAGCTCTCTGGGGACATTCGATGGCTACACCTTC. It is translated as CASSSLGTFDGYTF.

The chain recombines TRBV7-9 with TRBJ2-2; weak D call: TRBD1 (6 bases). The germline CDR1 and CDR2 sequences are SEHNR and FQNEAQ (reference sequence). Trimming took off 6 bases at V and 3 bases at J, with 8 bases between the two ends. This CDR3 comprises 13 residues. The CDR3 DNA sequence: TGTGCCAGCAGATACAGGGACACCGGGGAGCTGTTTTTT. Encoded protein: CASRYRDTGELFF.

This clone turned up a few times. The V and J genes are TRBV2 and TRBJ1-5; D unclear. V lost 0 bases to trimming and J lost 2 bases, with 5 bases between them. The CDR3 covers 14 residues. Germline-derived CDR1 and CDR2 are SNHLY and FYNNEI. The CDR3 here is CASSEARGNQPQHF. The CDR3 coding sequence is TGTGCCAGCAGTGAAGCGAGAGGCAATCAGCCCCAGCATTTT.

This clone was seen a single time. The rearrangement joins TRBV6-1 to TRBJ1-5; TRBD1 is a possible D gene (6 bases). Trimming removed 6 bases at V and 0 bases at J, with 12 bases between. The germline V gene encodes CDR1 MNHNS and CDR2 SASEGT. The CDR3 runs 15 residues. The CDR3 loop reads CASRTGQYSNQPQHF. The CDR3 DNA reads TGTGCCAGCAGGACCGGACAGTATAGCAATCAGCCCCAGCATTTT.

Turning to this clone: At one end, the junction sequence differs from germline, possibly due to a read error. V and J are TRBV7-7 and TRBJ2-5, with a weak D call TRBD1 (6 bases). The germline CDR1 and CDR2 sequences are SSHAT and FNYEAQ (reference sequence). CDR3 length: 13 amino acids. The CDR3 reads CASSLGQKETQYF. CDR3 in DNA: TGTGCTAGCAGCTTAGGACAGAAAGAGACCCAGTACTTC. Full variable domain (outside the CDR3, taken from reference TRBV7-7 and TRBJ2-5): GAGVSQSPRYKVTKRGQDVTLRCDPISSHATLYWYQQALGQGPEFLTYFNYEAQPDKSGLPSDRFSAERPEGSISTLTIQRTEQRDSAMYRCASSLGQKETQYFGPGTRLLVL.

The chain links TRBV9 to TRBJ1-4; tentative D call: TRBD1 (5 bases). Germline V gene lookup returns CDR1 SGDLS and CDR2 YYNGEE. Trimming removed 0 bases at V and 8 bases at J, with 8 bases between. This CDR3 has 13 amino acids. Written as DNA, the CDR3 is TGTGCCAGCAGCGTAGACAGGTCGGAAAAACTGTTTTTT. Its protein is CASSVDRSEKLFF.

V usage is TRBV2 and J usage is TRBJ1-5, with D possibly being TRBD1 (6 bases). Deletions cut 4 bases from V and 6 bases from J, with 10 bases between. Germline values: CDR1 SNHLY, CDR2 FYNNEI. The CDR3 has 13 residues. CDR3 nucleotide sequence: TGTGCCAGCAGTGTCCAGGGGAGTCAGCCCCAGCATTTT. The encoded protein is CASSVQGSQPQHF.

This rearrangement joins TRBV14 to TRBJ2-7; D uncertain. With 1 base removed from V and 4 bases from J, the gap between germline ends came to 2 bases. The V gene's germline CDR1 is SGHDN and CDR2 FVKESK. This CDR3 is built from 11 residues. Written as DNA, the CDR3 is TGTGCCAGCAGCCAAGCGTACGAGCAGTACTTC. Translating it yields CASSQAYEQYF.

J is TRBJ1-3 and V is TRBV25-1, with a tentative D call TRBD1 (6 bases). The CDR3 has 15 amino acids. The ends were cut back, 5 bases at V and 3 bases at J, with 14 bases in the middle. CDR1 is MGHDK and CDR2 is SYGVNS in the germline V gene. CDR3 nucleotides: TGTGCCAGCAGTCCAAGGGGGGGGCTTGGAAACACCATATATTTT. Its protein product is CASSPRGGLGNTIYF.

This clone appeared once. At one end the junction does not follow the germline gene, possibly because of a read error. Within the sample, other DNA sequences also encode this same CDR3. V is TRBV5-1 and J is TRBJ2-2; D possibly corresponds to TRBD1 (6 bases). Germline-derived CDR1 and CDR2 are SGHRS and YFSETQ. The CDR3 totals 14 residues. The CDR3 reads CASSSDRRAGELFF. The CDR3 nucleotides are TGCGCCAGCAGCTCGGACAGAAGAGCCGGGGAGCTGTTCTTT.